The 25 T cell receptor beta chains in this list originate from one sample, sequenced in a study of blood T cell repertoires in COVID-19. The method was immunoSEQ multiplex PCR; TCRdb's version includes in-frame clones alone and lacks a portion of them. The profile shows about 160,000 clones, 60% to 80% of them singletons. The specimen sequenced was peripheral blood. These receptors were obtained from a man aged 65 to 79 with acute or convalescent COVID-19.

This clone has more than one count but fewer than ten. Here the CDR3 DNA reads TGTGCCAGCAGCCAAGAAGGGTGGACAGGAGTCTCCTACGAGCAGTACTTC. Translated: CASSQEGWTGVSYEQYF. The chain recombines TRBV14 with TRBJ2-7; 7 nucleotides line up with TRBD1. CDR1 SGHDN and CDR2 FVKESK come from the germline V gene. CDR3 length equals 17 residues. V shed 0 bases and J 0 bases; nucleotides not matched to a gene: 8.

The chain recombines TRBV24-1 with TRBJ1-5, with 7 bases identical to TRBD1. Germline assignment: CDR1 KGHDR and CDR2 SFDVKD. CDR3 size: 14 residues. V shed 4 bases, J shed 2 bases, and the junction held 1 base outside the gene matches. As DNA, the CDR3 is TGTGCCACCAGTGAAGGACAGGGCAATCAGCCCCAGCATTTT. Residues: CATSEGQGNQPQHF.

The chain joins TRBV7-2 to TRBJ1-2; possible D gene TRBD1, 5 bases. The CDR3 totals 15 residues. Germline assignment: CDR1 SGHTA and CDR2 FQGNSA. V was clipped by 0 bases and J by 7 bases, with 15 bases between them. The CDR3 region is CASSLAQRGFGGYTF. The DNA of the CDR3 is TGTGCCAGCAGCTTAGCGCAAAGGGGTTTTGGTGGCTACACCTTC.

V gene TRBV12-3 or TRBV12-4 combines with J gene TRBJ1-2; D is uncertain. Trimming took off 4 bases at V and 8 bases at J, with 14 bases between the two ends. The CDR3 has 13 residues. The CDR3 DNA sequence: TGTGCCAGCAGTTCCGTCGTCCAGCGGGGCTACACCTTC. Protein sequence: CASSSVVQRGYTF.

This rearrangement joins TRBV19 to TRBJ1-5; D possibly corresponds to TRBD1 (5 bases). The CDR3 is made up of 16 amino acids. Germline V lookup: CDR1 LNHDA, CDR2 SQIVND (reference sequence). V was cut by 5 bases and J by 6 bases, with 20 bases left in between. CDR3 sequence reads: CASSPRQTASGQPQHF. For the CDR3, the DNA is TGTGCCAGTAGTCCGAGACAGACGGCTTCAGGTCAGCCCCAGCATTTT.

The chain is built from TRBV6-5 and TRBJ2-7; D possibly corresponds to TRBD1 (6 bases). This CDR3 spans 14 amino acids. Trimming left V 7 bases short and J 5 bases short, with 18 bases between. Germline CDR1 and CDR2: MNHEY and SVGAGI. The DNA of the CDR3 is TGTGCCAGCATTAAACAGGGAAGGATGCACGAGCAGTACTTC. Protein product: CASIKQGRMHEQYF.

This clone was seen only once. The V gene is TRBV6-5, the J gene TRBJ1-2; D possibly corresponds to TRBD1 (6 bases). The CDR3 consists of 14 residues. Germline loops: CDR1 MNHEY, CDR2 SVGAGI. The germline V and J ends were trimmed by 6 bases and 8 bases, with 19 bases remaining between them. The CDR3 nucleotides are TGTGCCAGCAGCCAATCGGGGGGCGCGAAAGGCTACACCTTC. Translation gives CASSQSGGAKGYTF.

The rearrangement joins TRBV5-4 to TRBJ2-1; 8 nucleotides match TRBD1. Germline trimming cut 5 bases from V and 9 bases from J; bases unmatched to any gene: 7. The CDR3 covers 13 residues. Germline V gene lookup returns CDR1 SGHNT and CDR2 YYREEE (reference sequence). The CDR3 spells CASRDNDRGEQFF. The CDR3 DNA reads as TGTGCCAGCAGGGATAATGACAGGGGTGAGCAGTTCTTC.

The J gene is TRBJ2-7, the V gene TRBV3-1 (or the pseudogene TRBV3-2); D is possibly TRBD1 (5 bases). CDR3 length: 13 residues. From germline, CDR1 is LGHDT and CDR2 YNNKEL (reference sequence). V lost 5 bases and J 6 bases, leaving 14 bases between the germline ends. CDR3 residues: CASSAHLRAEQYF. In DNA, the CDR3 is TGTGCCAGCAGCGCCCACCTCAGGGCCGAGCAGTACTTC.

The chain uses TRBV3-1 (or the pseudogene TRBV3-2) and TRBJ2-7, with a weak D call TRBD1 (5 bases). The CDR3 covers 15 residues. Germline CDR1 is LGHDT and CDR2 is YNNKEL (reference sequence). The V gene lost 3 bases and the J gene lost 0 bases, with 12 bases spanning the gap. This CDR3 is CASSQSHRSSYEQYF. The CDR3 nucleotides are TGTGCCAGCAGCCAGTCCCACAGGAGCTCCTACGAGCAGTACTTC.

This chain connects TRBV5-6 to TRBJ2-7, with TRBD1 matching over 9 bases. Germline V lookup: CDR1 SGHDT, CDR2 YYEEEE. The length of the CDR3 is 15 residues. The V segment lost 4 bases and the J segment 2 bases; nucleotides outside the gene matches: 7. The CDR3 loop reads CASSPRDRATYEQYF. In nucleotides, the CDR3 is TGTGCCAGCAGCCCTAGGGACAGGGCGACCTACGAGCAGTACTTC.

V usage is TRBV5-4 and J usage is TRBJ1-6; D gene unclear. Germline CDR1 reads SGHNT; CDR2 reads YYREEE (reference sequence). The CDR3 length is 15 residues. Trimming removed 1 base from V and 10 bases from J, with 15 bases in between. CDR3 coding DNA: TGTGCCAGCAGCTTGAGGAGTACGGAGGACTCACCCCTCCACTTT. Protein product: CASSLRSTEDSPLHF.

The chain employs TRBV28 and TRBJ1-2; D is possibly TRBD1 (5 bases). The CDR3 is 11 residues long. The V gene lost 8 bases and the J gene lost 5 bases, with 9 bases spanning the gap. Germline CDR1 is MDHEN and CDR2 is SYDVKM. The CDR3 DNA sequence: TGTGCCAGCGGGGCCCTTTATGGCTACACCTTC. As protein: CASGALYGYTF.

The chain has TRBV10-3 and TRBJ1-2; a weak D match, TRBD1 (6 bases). Germline lookup yields CDR1 ENHRY and CDR2 SYGVKD. V shed 1 base and J shed 6 bases, with 18 bases lying between them. There are 16 residues in the CDR3. The CDR3 spells CAISEFADSKIHGYTF. The DNA for the CDR3 is TGTGCCATCAGTGAGTTCGCGGACAGCAAAATTCATGGCTACACCTTC.

The chain recombines TRBV24-1 with TRBJ2-1; 7 nucleotides match TRBD2. V shed 1 base, J shed 5 bases, and the junction held 13 bases outside the gene matches. Per germline, CDR1 KGHDR and CDR2 SFDVKD. The CDR3 is 18 amino acids. CDR3 sequence (DNA): TGTGCCACCAGTGATTTTCCCCCGCGGGAGAATTTTAACAATGAGCAGTTCTTC. It specifies CATSDFPPRENFNNEQFF.

This chain connects TRBV28 to TRBJ1-6; D is uncertain. Trimming left V 3 bases short and J 7 bases short, with 10 bases between. The CDR3 contains 14 residues. Germline lookup yields CDR1 MDHEN and CDR2 SYDVKM. CDR3 loop: CASSLVDTNSPLHF. DNA of the CDR3: TGTGCCAGCAGTTTGGTCGACACAAATTCACCCCTCCACTTT.

The chain carries TRBV28 and TRBJ1-5; D may be TRBD1 (5 bases). The CDR3 runs to 15 residues. CDR1 and CDR2 (germline): MDHEN, SYDVKM. Trimming pared 5 bases from V and 4 bases from J, leaving 15 bases between. The CDR3 reads CASSTTTGYNQPQHF. As DNA, the CDR3 is TGTGCCAGCAGTACCACTACAGGCTATAATCAGCCCCAGCATTTT.

This rearrangement joins TRBV11-3 to TRBJ1-2; D is unresolved. CDR1 and CDR2 from the germline V gene are SGHNT and YENEEA. CDR3 length: 12 amino acids. The V gene lost 1 base and the J gene lost 8 bases, with 8 bases spanning the gap. The CDR3 region is CASSLGGRGYTF. The CDR3 nucleotides read TGTGCCAGCAGCTTAGGTGGGCGAGGCTACACCTTC. The complete variable domain, with remaining parts taken from reference TRBV11-3 and TRBJ1-2, reads EAGVVQSPRYKIIEKKQPVAFWCNPISGHNTLYWYLQNLGQGPELLIRYENEEAVDDSQLPKDRFSAERLKGVDSTLKIQPAELGDSAVYLCASSLGGRGYTFGSGTRLTVV.

Here the CDR3 DNA reads TGTGCCAGCAGCGAGGCTTGGGGGCCTAATTCACCCCTCCACTTT. Its translation is CASSEAWGPNSPLHF. V gene TRBV18 combines with J gene TRBJ1-6; tentative D call: TRBD1 (6 bases). Between the trimmed V and J ends, which lost 8 bases and 6 bases, there was a span of 17 bases. This CDR3 has 15 amino acids. Looked up from germline, CDR1 is KGHSH and CDR2 is LQKENI.

The chain joins TRBV12-3 or TRBV12-4 to TRBJ2-1; D is possibly TRBD1 (5 bases). The CDR3 is 13 amino acids. V lost 3 bases to trimming and J lost 3 bases, with 6 bases between them. DNA of the CDR3: TGTGCCAGCAGTTTGGACATCTACAATGAGCAGTTCTTC. It yields the protein CASSLDIYNEQFF.

The chain employs TRBV27 and TRBJ1-5; maybe TRBD1 (5 bases). V gave up 5 bases and J gave up 5 bases, with 16 bases separating them. This CDR3 region has 15 residues. Germline CDR1 reads MNHEY; CDR2 reads SMNVEV (reference sequence). The CDR3 DNA reads as TGTGCCAGCAGTCCCGACAGCTTTTTCTATCAGCCCCAGCATTTT. Translated, it gives CASSPDSFFYQPQHF.

The chain recombines TRBV19 with TRBJ2-7; TRBD1 matches at 9 bases. The CDR3 runs to 17 residues. V lost 9 bases, J lost 3 bases, and 18 bases stayed unmatched. CDR1 and CDR2 from the germline V gene are LNHDA and SQIVND (reference sequence). Written as DNA, the CDR3 is TGTGCCAGCCCCACCCGCTGTTACAGGGGGCGGGGCTACGAGCAGTACTTC. Its translation: CASPTRCYRGRGYEQYF.

This clone appeared a few times. CDR3 in amino acids: CASSPLPRTGHTGELFF. CDR3 sequence (DNA): TGTGCCAGCTCACCACTTCCAAGAACAGGGCACACCGGGGAGCTGTTTTTT. V gene TRBV18 combines with J gene TRBJ2-2, with a tentative D call TRBD1 (6 bases). Germline V lookup: CDR1 KGHSH, CDR2 LQKENI. CDR3 length equals 17 residues. The V gene lost 1 base and the J gene lost 3 bases, with 15 bases spanning the gap. Drawing the rest from reference TRBV18 and TRBJ2-2, the complete variable domain is NAGVMQNPRHLVRRRGQEARLRCSPMKGHSHVYWYRQLPEEGLKFMVYLQKENIIDESGMPKERFSAEFPKEGPSILRIQQVVRGDSAAYFCASSPLPRTGHTGELFFGEGSRLTVL.

The chain is built from TRBV28 and TRBJ2-7; D perhaps matches TRBD1 (8 bases). The CDR3 runs 14 residues. Germline V lookup: CDR1 MDHEN, CDR2 SYDVKM. The V end was cut by 5 bases, the J end by 9 bases, with 20 bases between. CDR3 sequence: CASSLGGTGRGQYF. The CDR3 nucleotides are TGTGCCAGCAGTCTCGGGGGGACAGGCCGGGGGCAGTACTTC.

The V call is TRBV7-6, the J call TRBJ2-1, with 10 bases identical to TRBD1. CDR3 size: 15 residues. J gave up 2 bases and V 5 bases, and 3 bases lay outside the gene matches. Germline V gene lookup returns CDR1 SGHVS and CDR2 FNYEAQ. The CDR3 coding sequence is TGTGCCAGCAGCCACGGACAGGGGGCCTACAATGAGCAGTTCTTC. Translating gives CASSHGQGAYNEQFF.